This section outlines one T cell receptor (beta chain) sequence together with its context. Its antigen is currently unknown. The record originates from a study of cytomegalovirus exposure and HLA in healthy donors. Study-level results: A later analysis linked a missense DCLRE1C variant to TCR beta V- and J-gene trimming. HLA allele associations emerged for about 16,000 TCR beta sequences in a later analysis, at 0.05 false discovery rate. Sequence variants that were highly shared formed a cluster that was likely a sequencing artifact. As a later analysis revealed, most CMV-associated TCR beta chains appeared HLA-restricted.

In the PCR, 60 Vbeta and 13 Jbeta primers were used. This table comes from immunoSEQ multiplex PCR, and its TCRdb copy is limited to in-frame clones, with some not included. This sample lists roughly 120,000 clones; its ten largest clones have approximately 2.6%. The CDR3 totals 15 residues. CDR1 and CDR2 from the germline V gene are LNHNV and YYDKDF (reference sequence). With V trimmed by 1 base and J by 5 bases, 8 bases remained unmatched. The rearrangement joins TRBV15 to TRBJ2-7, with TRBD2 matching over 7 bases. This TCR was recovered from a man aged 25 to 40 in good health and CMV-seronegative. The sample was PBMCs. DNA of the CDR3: TGTGCCACCAGCAGAGCAGCCGCTCTAGCGGACGAGCAGTACTTC. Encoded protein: CATSRAAALADEQYF.